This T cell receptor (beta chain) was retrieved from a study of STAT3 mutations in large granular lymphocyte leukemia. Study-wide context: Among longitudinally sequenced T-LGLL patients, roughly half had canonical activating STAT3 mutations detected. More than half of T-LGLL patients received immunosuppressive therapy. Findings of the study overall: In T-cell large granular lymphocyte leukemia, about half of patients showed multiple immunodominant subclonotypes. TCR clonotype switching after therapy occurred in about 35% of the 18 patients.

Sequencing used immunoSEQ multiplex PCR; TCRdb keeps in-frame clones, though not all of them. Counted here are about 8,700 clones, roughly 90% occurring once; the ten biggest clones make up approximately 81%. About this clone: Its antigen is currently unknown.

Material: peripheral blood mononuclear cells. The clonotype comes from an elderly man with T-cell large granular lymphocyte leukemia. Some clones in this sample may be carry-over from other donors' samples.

CDR3 sequence reads: CAISGGGAAYEQYF. CDR3 in DNA: TGTGCCATCAGCGGCGGGGGGGCTGCCTACGAGCAGTACTTC. The V call is TRBV10-3, the J call TRBJ2-7, with 9 bases fitting TRBD2. The CDR3 is 14 residues long. The germline gives CDR1 ENHRY, CDR2 SYGVKD. V trimming: 6 bases; J trimming: 2 bases; junction bases outside the gene matches: 5.